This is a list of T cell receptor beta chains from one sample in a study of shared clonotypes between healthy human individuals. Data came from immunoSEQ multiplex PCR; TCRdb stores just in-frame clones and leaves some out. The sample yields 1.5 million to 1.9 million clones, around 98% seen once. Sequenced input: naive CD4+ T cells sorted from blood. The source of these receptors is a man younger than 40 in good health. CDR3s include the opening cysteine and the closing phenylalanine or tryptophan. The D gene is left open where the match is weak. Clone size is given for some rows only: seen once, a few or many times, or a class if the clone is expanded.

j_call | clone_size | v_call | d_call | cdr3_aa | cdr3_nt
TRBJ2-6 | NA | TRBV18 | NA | CASSPLRGPGGANVLTF | TGTGCCAGCTCACCACTCCGGGGCCCAGGTGGGGCCAACGTCCTGACTTTC
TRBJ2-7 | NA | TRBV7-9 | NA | CASSSPGTPAYEQYF | TGTGCCAGCAGCTCCCCCGGGACTCCGGCTTACGAGCAGTACTTC
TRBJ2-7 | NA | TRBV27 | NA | CASSLYGSYEQYF | TGTGCCAGCAGTTTATACGGGTCCTACGAGCAGTACTTC
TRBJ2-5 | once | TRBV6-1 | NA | CASSIQGNRQETQYF | TGTGCCAGCAGTATCCAGGGGAATAGGCAAGAGACCCAGTACTTC
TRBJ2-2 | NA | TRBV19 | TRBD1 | CASSIGATGANTGELFF | TGTGCCAGTAGTATTGGTGCGACAGGGGCGAACACCGGGGAGCTGTTTTTT
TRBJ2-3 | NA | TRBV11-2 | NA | CASNAGLTTDTQYF | TGTGCCAGCAATGCGGGACTCACCACAGATACGCAGTATTTT
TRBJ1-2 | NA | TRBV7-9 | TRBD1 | CASSLGQGVAGYTF | TGTGCCAGCAGCCTGGGACAGGGGGTCGCTGGCTACACCTTC
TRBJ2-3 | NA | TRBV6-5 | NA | CASSYMGTDTQYF | TGTGCCAGCAGTTATATGGGAACAGATACGCAGTATTTT
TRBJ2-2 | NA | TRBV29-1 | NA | CSVRAGRLAGELFF | TGCAGCGTTCGGGCGGGGAGGCTCGCCGGGGAGCTGTTTTTT
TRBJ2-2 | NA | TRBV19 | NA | CASKGARTGELFF | TGTGCATCAAAGGGAGCACGCACCGGGGAGCTGTTTTTT
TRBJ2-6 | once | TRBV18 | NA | CASSPSSGANVLTF | TGTGCCAGCTCACCCTCATCTGGGGCCAACGTCCTGACTTTC
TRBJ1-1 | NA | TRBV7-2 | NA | CASSLRTANTEAFF | TGTGCCAGCAGCCTAAGGACAGCGAACACTGAAGCTTTCTTT
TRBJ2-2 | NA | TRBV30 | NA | CAWSSMRTGELFF | TGTGCCTGGAGTTCTATGCGAACCGGGGAGCTGTTTTTT
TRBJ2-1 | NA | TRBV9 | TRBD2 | CASSVGPLAGSPNEQFF | TGTGCCAGCAGCGTCGGGCCATTAGCGGGATCCCCCAATGAGCAGTTCTTC
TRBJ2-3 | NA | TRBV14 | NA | CASSQGASSTDTQYF | TGTGCCAGCAGCCAAGGGGCGTCGAGCACAGATACGCAGTATTTT
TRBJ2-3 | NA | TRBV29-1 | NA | CSGGRFSTDTQYF | TGCAGCGGAGGGAGGTTTAGCACAGATACGCAGTATTTT
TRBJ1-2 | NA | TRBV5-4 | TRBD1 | CASSRGQDYGYTF | TGTGCCAGCAGCAGGGGACAGGACTATGGCTACACCTTC
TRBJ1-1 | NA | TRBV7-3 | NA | CASSLGYKLNTEAFF | TGTGCCAGCAGCTTAGGGTACAAGTTGAACACTGAAGCTTTCTTT
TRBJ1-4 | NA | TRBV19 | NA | CASSITWSEKLFF | TGTGCCAGTAGTATTACTTGGAGCGAAAAACTGTTTTTT
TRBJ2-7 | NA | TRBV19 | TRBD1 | CASSHRDRVYEQYF | TGTGCCAGTTCCCATAGGGACAGGGTATACGAGCAGTACTTC
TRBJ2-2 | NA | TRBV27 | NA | CASSLKGLYTGELFF | TGTGCCAGCAGTTTAAAAGGTCTTTACACCGGGGAGCTGTTTTTT
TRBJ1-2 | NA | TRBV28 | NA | CASSLDPDTVNYGYTF | TGTGCCAGCAGCCTAGACCCCGACACGGTGAACTATGGCTACACCTTC
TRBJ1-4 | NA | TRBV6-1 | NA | CASRGGLTNEKLFF | TGTGCCAGCCGGGGGGGGCTAACTAATGAAAAACTGTTTTTT
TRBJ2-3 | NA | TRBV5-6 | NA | CASSLASGTDTQYF | TGTGCCAGCAGCTTGGCAAGCGGTACAGATACGCAGTATTTT
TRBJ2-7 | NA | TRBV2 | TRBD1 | CASSSGGFVYEQYF | TGTGCCAGCTCTTCAGGGGGCTTTGTATACGAGCAGTACTTC
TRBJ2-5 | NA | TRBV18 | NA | CASSPRGGETQYF | TGTGCCAGCTCACCACGGGGCGGGGAGACCCAGTACTTC
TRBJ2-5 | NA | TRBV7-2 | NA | CASSLRLRETQYF | TGTGCCAGCAGCTTAAGGTTGCGAGAGACCCAGTACTTC